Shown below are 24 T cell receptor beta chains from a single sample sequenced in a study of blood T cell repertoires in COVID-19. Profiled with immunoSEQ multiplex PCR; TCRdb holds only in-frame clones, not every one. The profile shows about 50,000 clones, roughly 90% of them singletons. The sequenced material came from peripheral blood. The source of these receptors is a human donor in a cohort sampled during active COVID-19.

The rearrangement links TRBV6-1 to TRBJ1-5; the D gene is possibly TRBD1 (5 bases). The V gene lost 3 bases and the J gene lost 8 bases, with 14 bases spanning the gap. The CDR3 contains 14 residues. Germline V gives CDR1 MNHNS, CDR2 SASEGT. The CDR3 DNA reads TGTGCCAGCAGTGACAGGGTGACCGGTGAGCCCCAGCATTTT. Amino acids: CASSDRVTGEPQHF.

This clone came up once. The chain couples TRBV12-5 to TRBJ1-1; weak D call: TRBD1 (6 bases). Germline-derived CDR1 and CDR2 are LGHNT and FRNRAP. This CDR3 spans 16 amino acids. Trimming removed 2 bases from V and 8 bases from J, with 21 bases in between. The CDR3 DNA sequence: TGTGCTAGTGGTTTGCGGGCAGGGGCACCAGGATGGGAAGCTTTCTTT. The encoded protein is CASGLRAGAPGWEAFF.

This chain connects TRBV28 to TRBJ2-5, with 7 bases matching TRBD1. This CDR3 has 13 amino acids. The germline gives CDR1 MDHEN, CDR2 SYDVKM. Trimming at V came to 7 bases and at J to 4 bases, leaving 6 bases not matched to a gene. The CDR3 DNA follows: TGTGCCAGCAAATACCGGGACAGAGAGACCCAGTACTTC. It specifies CASKYRDRETQYF.

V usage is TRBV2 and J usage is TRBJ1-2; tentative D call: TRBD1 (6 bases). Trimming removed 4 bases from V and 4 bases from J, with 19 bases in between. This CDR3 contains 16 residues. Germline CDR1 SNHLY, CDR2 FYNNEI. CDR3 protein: CASSARRGNRGYGYTF. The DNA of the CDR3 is TGTGCCAGCAGTGCCCGAAGGGGGAATCGGGGCTATGGCTACACCTTC.

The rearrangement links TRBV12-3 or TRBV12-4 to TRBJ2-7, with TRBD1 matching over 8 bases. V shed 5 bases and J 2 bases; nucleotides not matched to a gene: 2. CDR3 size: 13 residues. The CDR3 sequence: CASSRTGTYEQYV. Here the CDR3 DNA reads TGTGCCAGCAGTCGGACAGGGACCTACGAGCAGTACGTC.

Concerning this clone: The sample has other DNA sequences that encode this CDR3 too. The CDR3 sequence is CASSPRANTEAFF. CDR3 DNA: TGTGCCAGCTCACCACGGGCGAACACTGAAGCTTTCTTT. V is TRBV18 and J is TRBJ1-1, with D unclear. V gave up 1 base and J gave up 1 base, with 4 bases separating them. Per germline, CDR1 KGHSH and CDR2 LQKENI. The CDR3 loop spans 13 amino acids.

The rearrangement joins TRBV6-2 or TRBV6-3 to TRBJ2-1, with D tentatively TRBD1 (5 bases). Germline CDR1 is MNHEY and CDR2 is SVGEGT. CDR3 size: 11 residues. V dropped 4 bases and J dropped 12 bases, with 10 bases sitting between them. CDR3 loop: CASSFPQGQFF. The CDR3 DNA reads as TGTGCCAGCAGTTTCCCCCAGGGGCAGTTCTTC.

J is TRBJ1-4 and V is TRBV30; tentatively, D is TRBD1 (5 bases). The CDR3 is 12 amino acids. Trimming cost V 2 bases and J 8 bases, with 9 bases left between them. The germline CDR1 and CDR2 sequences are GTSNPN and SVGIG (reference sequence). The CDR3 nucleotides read TGTGCCTGGAGTCAGGGAAGGGAAAAACTGTTTTTT. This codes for CAWSQGREKLFF.

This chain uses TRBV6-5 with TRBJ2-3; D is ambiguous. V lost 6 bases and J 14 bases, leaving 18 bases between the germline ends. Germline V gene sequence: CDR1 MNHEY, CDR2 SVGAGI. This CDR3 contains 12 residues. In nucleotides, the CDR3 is TGTGCCAGCAGCAGACGGCCAAGCAGACTGTATTTT. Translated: CASSRRPSRLYF.

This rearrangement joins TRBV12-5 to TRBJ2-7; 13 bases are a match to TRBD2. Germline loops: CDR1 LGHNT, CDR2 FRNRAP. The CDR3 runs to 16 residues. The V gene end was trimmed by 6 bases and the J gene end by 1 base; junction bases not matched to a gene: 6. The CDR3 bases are TGTGCTAGTGGCCCCACACTAGCGGGAGGGTCCTACGAGCAGTACTTC. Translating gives CASGPTLAGGSYEQYF.

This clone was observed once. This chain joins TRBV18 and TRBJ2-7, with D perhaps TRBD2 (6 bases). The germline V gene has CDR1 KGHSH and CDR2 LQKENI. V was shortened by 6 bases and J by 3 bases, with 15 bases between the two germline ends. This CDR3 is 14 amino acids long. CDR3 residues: CASSRDSLGYEQYF. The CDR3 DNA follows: TGTGCCAGCTCCCGGGACTCGTTAGGCTACGAGCAGTACTTC.

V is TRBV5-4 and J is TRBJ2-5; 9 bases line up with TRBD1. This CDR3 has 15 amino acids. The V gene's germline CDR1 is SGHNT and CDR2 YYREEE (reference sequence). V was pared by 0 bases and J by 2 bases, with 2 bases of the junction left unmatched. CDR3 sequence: CASSLATGGQETQYF. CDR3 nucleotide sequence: TGTGCCAGCAGCTTGGCGACAGGGGGTCAAGAGACCCAGTACTTC.

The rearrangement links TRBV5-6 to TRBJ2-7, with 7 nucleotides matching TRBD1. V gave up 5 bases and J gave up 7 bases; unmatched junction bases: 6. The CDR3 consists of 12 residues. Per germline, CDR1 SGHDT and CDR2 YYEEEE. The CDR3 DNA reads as TGTGCCAGCAGTCGTCCAGGGGGTGAGCAGTACTTC. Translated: CASSRPGGEQYF.

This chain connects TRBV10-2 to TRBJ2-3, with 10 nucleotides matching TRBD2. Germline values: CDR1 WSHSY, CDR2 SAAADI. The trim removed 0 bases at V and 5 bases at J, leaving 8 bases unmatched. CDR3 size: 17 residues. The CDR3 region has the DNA TGCGCCAGCAGTGAGTCGAAGTACCTAGCGGGAGTAGATACGCAGTATTTT. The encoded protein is CASSESKYLAGVDTQYF.

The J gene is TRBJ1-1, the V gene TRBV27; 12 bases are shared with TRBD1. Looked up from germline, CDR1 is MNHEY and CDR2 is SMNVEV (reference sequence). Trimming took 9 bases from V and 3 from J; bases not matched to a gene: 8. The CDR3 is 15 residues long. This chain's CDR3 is CARSGQGASYTEAFF. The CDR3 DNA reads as TGTGCCAGGTCGGGACAGGGGGCCTCATACACTGAAGCTTTCTTT.

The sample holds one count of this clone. DNA for the CDR3: TGTGCCAGCAGTGATCACGCCACAGGGATTAGCAATCAGCCCCAGCATTTT. Its translation: CASSDHATGISNQPQHF. The V call is TRBV28, the J call TRBJ1-5, with D perhaps matching TRBD1 (6 bases). Germline CDR1 and CDR2: MDHEN and SYDVKM. V lost 5 bases and J 0 bases, leaving 17 bases between the germline ends. This CDR3 is built from 17 residues.

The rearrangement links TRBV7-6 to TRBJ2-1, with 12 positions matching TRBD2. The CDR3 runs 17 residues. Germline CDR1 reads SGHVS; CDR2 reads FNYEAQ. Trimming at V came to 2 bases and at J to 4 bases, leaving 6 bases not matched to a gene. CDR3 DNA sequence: TGTGCCAGCAGCTTATTAGGGGGGACTAGCGGGTACAATGAGCAGTTCTTC. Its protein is CASSLLGGTSGYNEQFF.

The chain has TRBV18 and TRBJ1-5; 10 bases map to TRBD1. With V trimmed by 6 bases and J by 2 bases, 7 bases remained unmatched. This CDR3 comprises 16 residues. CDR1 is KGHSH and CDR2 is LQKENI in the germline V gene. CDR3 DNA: TGTGCCAGCTCCCGGAGGGGGACAGGGGGCAATCAGCCCCAGCATTTT. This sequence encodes CASSRRGTGGNQPQHF.

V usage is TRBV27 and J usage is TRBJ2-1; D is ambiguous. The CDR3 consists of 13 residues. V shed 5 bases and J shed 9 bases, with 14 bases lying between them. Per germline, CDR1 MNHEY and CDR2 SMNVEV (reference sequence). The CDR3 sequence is CASSRIPTGEQFF. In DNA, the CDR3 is TGTGCCAGCAGTAGAATCCCGACGGGTGAGCAGTTCTTC.

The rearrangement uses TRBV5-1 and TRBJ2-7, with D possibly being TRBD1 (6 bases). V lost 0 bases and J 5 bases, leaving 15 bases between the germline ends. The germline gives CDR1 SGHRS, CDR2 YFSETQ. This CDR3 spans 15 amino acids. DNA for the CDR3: TGCGCCAGCAGCTTGGGAAACAGGGTTTTTGACGAGCAGTACTTC. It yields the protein CASSLGNRVFDEQYF.

The CDR3 region is CASSIGLYEQYF. The CDR3 DNA is TGTGCCAGCAGCATTGGTCTATACGAGCAGTACTTC. J is TRBJ2-7 and V is TRBV28; no definite D call. The V end lost 6 bases, the J end lost 4 bases, and 10 bases lay between the germline ends. The CDR3 consists of 12 residues. Germline loops: CDR1 MDHEN, CDR2 SYDVKM.

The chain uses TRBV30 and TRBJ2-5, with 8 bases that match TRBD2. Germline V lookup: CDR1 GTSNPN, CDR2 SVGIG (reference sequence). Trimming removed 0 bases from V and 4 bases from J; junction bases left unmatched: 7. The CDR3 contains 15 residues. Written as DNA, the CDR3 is TGTGCCTGGAGTGTTTGGAGCGGGAGTTCAGAGACCCAGTACTTC. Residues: CAWSVWSGSSETQYF. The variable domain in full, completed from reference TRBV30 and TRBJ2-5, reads SQTIHQWPATLVQPVGSPLSLECTVEGTSNPNLYWYRQAAGRGLQLLFYSVGIGQISSEVPQNLSASRPQDRQFILSSKKLLLSDSGFYLCAWSVWSGSSETQYFGPGTRLLVL.

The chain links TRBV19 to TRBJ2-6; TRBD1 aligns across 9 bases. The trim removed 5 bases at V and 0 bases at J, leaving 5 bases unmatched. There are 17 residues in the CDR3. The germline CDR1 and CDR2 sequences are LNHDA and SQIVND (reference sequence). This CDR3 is CASSFGTGSSGANVLTF. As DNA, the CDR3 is TGTGCCAGTAGTTTCGGGACAGGGAGCTCTGGGGCCAACGTCCTGACTTTC.

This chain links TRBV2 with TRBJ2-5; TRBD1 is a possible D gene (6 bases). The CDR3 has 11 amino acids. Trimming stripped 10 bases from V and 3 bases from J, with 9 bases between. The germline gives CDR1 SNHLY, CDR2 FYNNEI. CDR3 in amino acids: CATRDKETQYF. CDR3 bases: TGTGCCACTAGGGACAAAGAGACCCAGTACTTC.